This entry describes one T cell receptor (beta chain). Its antigen remains unidentified. Each library that profiled naive CD8 cells came from roughly 20,000 to 1,000,000 sorted cells with 10%, 30% or 50% RNA. TCRdb called the PCR reads again in MiXCR, with one record for every CDR3 protein. This table has some 680,000 distinct CDR3 sequences, 25% appearing once. This record belongs to a study of molecular identifiers for immune sequencing clone quantification. Turning to the study itself: In replicates, the authors split RNA from roughly 20,000 or 100,000 naive CD8 cells five ways and sequenced four.

Points from the study as a whole: A single cell's spiked Jurkat TCR RNA was reportedly detectable among about a million naive cells. Clones exceeding 20 RNA copies carried over 97% of effector molecules but under 1% of naive-cell molecules.

The TCR was taken from a human donor in good health. Some libraries in this study had Jurkat cell RNA spiked in. The source material was naive CD8+ T cells from blood, with Jurkat cell RNA spiked in. Subset specified: FACS-sorted CD8+CD4-CCR7+CD45RA+ naive T cells.

CDR3 in DNA: TGTGCCAGCAGTTTAGATTCGCGAAACACCATATATTTT. Translated, it gives CASSLDSRNTIYF. The rearrangement joins TRBV12-3 or TRBV12-4 to TRBJ1-3; D not resolved. The CDR3 extends over 13 amino acids. Trimming left V 1 base short and J 5 bases short, with 6 bases between.